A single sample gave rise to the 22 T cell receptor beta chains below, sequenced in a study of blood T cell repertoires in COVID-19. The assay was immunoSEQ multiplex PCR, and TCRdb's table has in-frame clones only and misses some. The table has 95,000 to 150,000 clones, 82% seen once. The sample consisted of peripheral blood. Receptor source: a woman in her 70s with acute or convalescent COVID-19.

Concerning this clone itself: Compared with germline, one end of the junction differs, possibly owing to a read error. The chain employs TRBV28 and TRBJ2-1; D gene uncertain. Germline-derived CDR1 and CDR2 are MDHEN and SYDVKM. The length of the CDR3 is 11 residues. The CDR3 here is CASSAYNEQFF. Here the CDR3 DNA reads TGTGCCAGCAGTGCCTATAATGAGCAGTTCTTC.

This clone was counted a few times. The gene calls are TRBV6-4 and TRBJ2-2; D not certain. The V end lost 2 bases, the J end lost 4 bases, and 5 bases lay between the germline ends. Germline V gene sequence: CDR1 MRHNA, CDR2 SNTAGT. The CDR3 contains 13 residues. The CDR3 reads CASSDHSTGELFF. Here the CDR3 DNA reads TGTGCCAGCAGTGACCACAGCACCGGGGAGCTGTTTTTT.

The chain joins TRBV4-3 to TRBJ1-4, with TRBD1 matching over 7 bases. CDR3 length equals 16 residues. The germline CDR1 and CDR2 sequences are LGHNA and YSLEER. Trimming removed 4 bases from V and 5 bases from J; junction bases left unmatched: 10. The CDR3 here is CASSPGGTVFNEKLFF. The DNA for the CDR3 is TGCGCCAGCAGCCCGGGTGGGACAGTTTTCAATGAAAAACTGTTTTTT.

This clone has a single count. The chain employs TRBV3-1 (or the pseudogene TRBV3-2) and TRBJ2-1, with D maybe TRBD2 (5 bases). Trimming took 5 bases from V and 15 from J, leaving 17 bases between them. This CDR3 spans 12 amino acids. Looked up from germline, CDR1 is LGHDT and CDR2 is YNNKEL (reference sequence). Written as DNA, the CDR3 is TGTGCCAGCAGCGATACTAGTGGCCCCCGGTTCTTC. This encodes CASSDTSGPRFF.

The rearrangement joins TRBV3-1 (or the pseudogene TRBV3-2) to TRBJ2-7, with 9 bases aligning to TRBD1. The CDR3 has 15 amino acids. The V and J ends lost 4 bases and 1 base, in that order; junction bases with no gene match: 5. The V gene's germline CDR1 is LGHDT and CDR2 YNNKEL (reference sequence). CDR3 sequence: CASSPGTGLSYEQYF. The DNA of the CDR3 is TGTGCCAGCAGCCCCGGGACAGGGTTATCCTACGAGCAGTACTTC.

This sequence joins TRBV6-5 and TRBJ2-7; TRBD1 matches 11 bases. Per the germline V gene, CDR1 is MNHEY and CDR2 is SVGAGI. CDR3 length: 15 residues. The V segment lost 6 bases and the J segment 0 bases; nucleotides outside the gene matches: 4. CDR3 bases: TGTGCCAGCAGCCTCGGACAGGGGGCCTCCTACGAGCAGTACTTC. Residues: CASSLGQGASYEQYF.

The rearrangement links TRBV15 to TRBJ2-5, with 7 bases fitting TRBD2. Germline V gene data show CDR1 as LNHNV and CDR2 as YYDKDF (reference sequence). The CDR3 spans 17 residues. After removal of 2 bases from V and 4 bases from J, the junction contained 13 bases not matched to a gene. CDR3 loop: CATSRQPQWGGRETQYF. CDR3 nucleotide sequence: TGTGCCACCAGCAGACAACCCCAGTGGGGGGGTCGAGAGACCCAGTACTTC.

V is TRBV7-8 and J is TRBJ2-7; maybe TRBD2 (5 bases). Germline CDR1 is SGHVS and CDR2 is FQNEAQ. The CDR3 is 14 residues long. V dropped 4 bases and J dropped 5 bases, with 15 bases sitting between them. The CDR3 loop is CASSSRTGFHEQYF. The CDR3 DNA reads TGTGCCAGCAGCTCCCGGACGGGGTTCCACGAGCAGTACTTC.

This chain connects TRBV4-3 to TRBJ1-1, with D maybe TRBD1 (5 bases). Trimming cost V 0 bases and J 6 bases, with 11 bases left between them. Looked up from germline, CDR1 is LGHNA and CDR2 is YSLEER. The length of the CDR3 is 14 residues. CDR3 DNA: TGCGCCAGCAGCCAAGAAAGGGGAATCGCTGAAGCTTTCTTT. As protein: CASSQERGIAEAFF.

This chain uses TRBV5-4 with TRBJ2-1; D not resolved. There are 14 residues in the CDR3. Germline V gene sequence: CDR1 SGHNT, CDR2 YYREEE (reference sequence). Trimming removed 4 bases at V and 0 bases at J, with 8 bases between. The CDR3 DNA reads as TGTGCCAGCAGCGGGCAGAGCTCCTACAATGAGCAGTTCTTC. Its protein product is CASSGQSSYNEQFF.

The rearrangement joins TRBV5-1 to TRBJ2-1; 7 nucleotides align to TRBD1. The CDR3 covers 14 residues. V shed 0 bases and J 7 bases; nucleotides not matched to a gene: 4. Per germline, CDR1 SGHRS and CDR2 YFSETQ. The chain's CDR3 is CASSLGDRFNEQFF. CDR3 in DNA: TGCGCCAGCAGCTTGGGGGACAGATTTAATGAGCAGTTCTTC. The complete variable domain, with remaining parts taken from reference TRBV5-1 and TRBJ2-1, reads KAGVTQTPRYLIKTRGQQVTLSCSPISGHRSVSWYQQTPGQGLQFLFEYFSETQRNKGNFPGRFSGRQFSNSRSEMNVSTLELGDSALYLCASSLGDRFNEQFFGPGTRLTVL.

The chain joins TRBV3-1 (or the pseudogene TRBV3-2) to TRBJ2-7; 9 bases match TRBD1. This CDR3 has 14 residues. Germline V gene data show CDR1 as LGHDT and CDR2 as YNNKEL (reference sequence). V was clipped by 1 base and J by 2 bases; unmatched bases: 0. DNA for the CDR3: TGTGCCAGCAGCCAAGGGACAGGGGCCTACGAGCAGTACTTC. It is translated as CASSQGTGAYEQYF.

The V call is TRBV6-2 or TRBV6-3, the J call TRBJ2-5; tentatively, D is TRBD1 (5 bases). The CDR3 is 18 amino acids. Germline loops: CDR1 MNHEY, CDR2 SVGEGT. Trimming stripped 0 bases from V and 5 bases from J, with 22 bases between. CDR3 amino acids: CASSYSFSQGASLETQYF. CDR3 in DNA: TGTGCCAGCAGTTACTCGTTTTCTCAGGGCGCATCGTTGGAGACCCAGTACTTC.

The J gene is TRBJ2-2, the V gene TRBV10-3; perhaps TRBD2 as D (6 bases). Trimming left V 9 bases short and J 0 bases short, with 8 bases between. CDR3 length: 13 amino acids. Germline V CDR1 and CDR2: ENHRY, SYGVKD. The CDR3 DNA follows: TGTGCCATGGGCGGGGCGAACACCGGGGAGCTGTTTTTT. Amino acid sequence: CAMGGANTGELFF.

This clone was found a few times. The CDR3 nucleotides are TGTGCCAGCAGTAACAGGGGCTATGGCTACACCTTC. It is translated as CASSNRGYGYTF. The genes are TRBV9 and TRBJ1-2; 7 bases match TRBD1. This CDR3 has 12 amino acids. V was pared by 5 bases and J by 4 bases, with 2 bases of the junction left unmatched. From germline, CDR1 is SGDLS and CDR2 YYNGEE.

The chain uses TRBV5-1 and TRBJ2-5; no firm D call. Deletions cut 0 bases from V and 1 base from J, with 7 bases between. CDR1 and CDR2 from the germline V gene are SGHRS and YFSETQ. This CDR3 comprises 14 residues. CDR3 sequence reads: CASSLVGFQETQYF. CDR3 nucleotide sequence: TGCGCCAGCAGCTTGGTGGGCTTCCAAGAGACCCAGTACTTC.

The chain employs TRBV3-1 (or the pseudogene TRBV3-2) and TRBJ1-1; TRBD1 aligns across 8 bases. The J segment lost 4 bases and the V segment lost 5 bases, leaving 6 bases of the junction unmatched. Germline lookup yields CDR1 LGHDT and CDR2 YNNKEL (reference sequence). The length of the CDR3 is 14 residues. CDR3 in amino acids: CASSVRQGFTEAFF. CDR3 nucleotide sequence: TGTGCCAGCAGCGTCCGACAGGGGTTCACTGAAGCTTTCTTT.

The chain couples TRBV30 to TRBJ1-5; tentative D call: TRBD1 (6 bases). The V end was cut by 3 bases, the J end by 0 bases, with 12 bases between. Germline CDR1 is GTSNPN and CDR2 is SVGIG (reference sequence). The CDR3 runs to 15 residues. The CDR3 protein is CAWSLQGYSNQPQHF. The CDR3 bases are TGTGCCTGGAGCCTACAGGGTTATAGCAATCAGCCCCAGCATTTT.

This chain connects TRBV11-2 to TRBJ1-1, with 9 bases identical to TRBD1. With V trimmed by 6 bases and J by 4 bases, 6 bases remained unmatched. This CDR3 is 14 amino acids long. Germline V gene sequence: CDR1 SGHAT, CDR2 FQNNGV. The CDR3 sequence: CASRPTGGITEAFF. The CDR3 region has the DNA TGTGCCAGCAGGCCGACAGGGGGTATCACTGAAGCTTTCTTT.

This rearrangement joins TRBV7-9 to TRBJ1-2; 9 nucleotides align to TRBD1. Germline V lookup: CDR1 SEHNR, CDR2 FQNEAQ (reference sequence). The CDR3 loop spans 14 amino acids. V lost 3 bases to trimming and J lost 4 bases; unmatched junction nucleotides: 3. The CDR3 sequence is CASSFGTGTYGYTF. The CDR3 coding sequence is TGTGCCAGCAGCTTCGGGACAGGGACCTATGGCTACACCTTC.

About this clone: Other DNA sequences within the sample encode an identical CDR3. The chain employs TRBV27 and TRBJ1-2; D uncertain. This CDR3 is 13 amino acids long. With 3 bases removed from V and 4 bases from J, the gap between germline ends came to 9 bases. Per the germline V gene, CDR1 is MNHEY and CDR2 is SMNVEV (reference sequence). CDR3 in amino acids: CASSFLSGYGYTF. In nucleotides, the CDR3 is TGTGCCAGCAGTTTTCTATCGGGCTATGGCTACACCTTC.

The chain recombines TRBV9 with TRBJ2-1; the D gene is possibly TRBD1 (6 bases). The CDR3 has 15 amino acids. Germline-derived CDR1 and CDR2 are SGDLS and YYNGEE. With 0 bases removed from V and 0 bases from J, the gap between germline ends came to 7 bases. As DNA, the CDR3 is TGTGCCAGCAGCGTAGACAGGGCCTCCTACAATGAGCAGTTCTTC. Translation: CASSVDRASYNEQFF.